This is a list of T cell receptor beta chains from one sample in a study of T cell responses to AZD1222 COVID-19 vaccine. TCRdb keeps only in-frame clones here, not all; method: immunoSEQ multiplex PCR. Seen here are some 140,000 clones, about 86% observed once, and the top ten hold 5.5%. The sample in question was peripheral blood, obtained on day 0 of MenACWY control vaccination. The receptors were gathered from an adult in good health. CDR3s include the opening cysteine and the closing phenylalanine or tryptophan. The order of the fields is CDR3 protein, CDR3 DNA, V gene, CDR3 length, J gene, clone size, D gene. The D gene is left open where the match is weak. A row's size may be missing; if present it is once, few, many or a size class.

cdr3_aa: CASSLSWDYGYTF
cdr3_nt: TGCGCCAGCAGCTTAAGTTGGGACTATGGCTACACCTTC
v_call: TRBV5-1
cdr3_length: 13
j_call: TRBJ1-2
clone_size: NA
d_call: NA

cdr3_aa: CASSVESGTGNTEAFF
cdr3_nt: TGTGCCAGCAGCGTAGAGTCGGGGACAGGGAACACTGAAGCTTTCTTT
v_call: TRBV9
cdr3_length: 16
j_call: TRBJ1-1
clone_size: NA
d_call: TRBD1

cdr3_aa: CASSQTGTGGLGNQPQHF
cdr3_nt: TGCGCCAGCAGCCAAACCGGGACAGGGGGCTTAGGCAATCAGCCCCAGCATTTT
v_call: TRBV4-1
cdr3_length: 18
j_call: TRBJ1-5
clone_size: NA
d_call: TRBD1

cdr3_aa: CASSWTGATNEKLFF
cdr3_nt: TGTGCCAGCAGTTGGACAGGGGCAACTAATGAAAAACTGTTTTTT
v_call: TRBV6-5
cdr3_length: 15
j_call: TRBJ1-4
clone_size: NA
d_call: TRBD1

cdr3_aa: CATSGSGSGAQYF
cdr3_nt: TGTGCCACCAGTGGGTCGGGGTCCGGGGCCCAGTACTTC
v_call: TRBV24-1
cdr3_length: 13
j_call: TRBJ2-5
clone_size: NA
d_call: NA

cdr3_aa: CASSLDSIPSTDTQYF
cdr3_nt: TGTGCCAGCAGTCTTGACTCGATCCCTAGCACAGATACGCAGTATTTT
v_call: TRBV5-4
cdr3_length: 16
j_call: TRBJ2-3
clone_size: once
d_call: NA

cdr3_aa: CASRPHGNTIYF
cdr3_nt: TGTGCCAGCAGGCCGCATGGAAACACCATATATTTT
v_call: TRBV12-3/TRBV12-4
cdr3_length: 12
j_call: TRBJ1-3
clone_size: NA
d_call: NA

cdr3_aa: CASSLMGDHSPLHF
cdr3_nt: TGTGCCAGCAGCTTAATGGGGGATCATTCACCCCTCCACTTT
v_call: TRBV7-9
cdr3_length: 14
j_call: TRBJ1-6
clone_size: NA
d_call: NA

cdr3_aa: CASSPSQGRGTEAFF
cdr3_nt: TGTGCCAGCAGCCCTAGTCAGGGGCGAGGGACTGAAGCTTTCTTT
v_call: TRBV11-2
cdr3_length: 15
j_call: TRBJ1-1
clone_size: NA
d_call: NA

cdr3_aa: CASSPASGGVNTEAFF
cdr3_nt: TGTGCCAGCTCACCAGCCTCGGGAGGGGTGAACACTGAAGCTTTCTTT
v_call: TRBV18
cdr3_length: 16
j_call: TRBJ1-1
clone_size: NA
d_call: NA

cdr3_aa: CATSRGEGRDTEAFF
cdr3_nt: TGTGCCACCAGCAGAGGTGAGGGGCGGGACACTGAAGCTTTCTTT
v_call: TRBV15
cdr3_length: 15
j_call: TRBJ1-1
clone_size: NA
d_call: NA

cdr3_aa: CASTRPGIGEQFF
cdr3_nt: TGTGCCAGCACCCGACCCGGGATTGGTGAGCAGTTCTTC
v_call: TRBV6-6
cdr3_length: 13
j_call: TRBJ2-1
clone_size: once
d_call: NA

cdr3_aa: CASSQGGQGTSYEQYF
cdr3_nt: TGTGCCAGCAGCCAGGGAGGACAGGGAACCTCCTACGAGCAGTACTTC
v_call: TRBV3-1/TRBV3-2
cdr3_length: 16
j_call: TRBJ2-7
clone_size: NA
d_call: TRBD1

cdr3_aa: CASSETGFSGANVLTF
cdr3_nt: TGCGCCAGCAGCGAAACAGGGTTCTCTGGGGCCAACGTCCTGACTTTC
v_call: TRBV10-2
cdr3_length: 16
j_call: TRBJ2-6
clone_size: few
d_call: NA

cdr3_aa: CASTTGGLETQYF
cdr3_nt: TGTGCCAGCACCACAGGGGGGTTAGAGACCCAGTACTTC
v_call: TRBV28
cdr3_length: 13
j_call: TRBJ2-5
clone_size: once
d_call: TRBD1

cdr3_aa: CASSQRTAHYGYTF
cdr3_nt: TGTGCCAGCAGCCAACGGACAGCGCACTATGGCTACACCTTC
v_call: TRBV3-1/TRBV3-2
cdr3_length: 14
j_call: TRBJ1-2
clone_size: NA
d_call: NA

cdr3_aa: CASSIDPPPRHQPQHF
cdr3_nt: TGTGCCAGTAGTATAGATCCGCCGCCCCGGCATCAGCCCCAGCATTTT
v_call: TRBV19
cdr3_length: 16
j_call: TRBJ1-5
clone_size: NA
d_call: NA

cdr3_aa: CASSLAAGKSNQPQHF
cdr3_nt: TGCGCCAGCAGCTTGGCGGCAGGGAAGAGCAATCAGCCCCAGCATTTT
v_call: TRBV5-1
cdr3_length: 16
j_call: TRBJ1-5
clone_size: few
d_call: NA

cdr3_aa: CASSYRGQGPEAFF
cdr3_nt: TGTGCCAGCAGTTACAGAGGACAGGGGCCTGAAGCTTTCTTT
v_call: TRBV6-5
cdr3_length: 14
j_call: TRBJ1-1
clone_size: NA
d_call: TRBD1

cdr3_aa: CASSQEELVRRNEQFF
cdr3_nt: TGTGCCAGCAGCCAAGAAGAATTAGTTCGACGCAATGAGCAGTTCTTC
v_call: TRBV3-1/TRBV3-2
cdr3_length: 16
j_call: TRBJ2-1
clone_size: NA
d_call: NA

cdr3_aa: CASSLDSASYEQYF
cdr3_nt: TGTGCCAGCAGCTTAGATAGCGCCTCCTACGAGCAGTACTTC
v_call: TRBV11-2
cdr3_length: 14
j_call: TRBJ2-7
clone_size: NA
d_call: NA

cdr3_aa: CASRWWQGTDTQYF
cdr3_nt: TGTGCCAGCAGATGGTGGCAGGGAACAGATACGCAGTATTTT
v_call: TRBV5-8
cdr3_length: 14
j_call: TRBJ2-3
clone_size: once
d_call: NA

cdr3_aa: CASSAARGTGSYEQYF
cdr3_nt: TGTGCCAGCAGCGCCGCTAGAGGGACGGGAAGCTACGAGCAGTACTTC
v_call: TRBV9
cdr3_length: 16
j_call: TRBJ2-7
clone_size: NA
d_call: NA

cdr3_aa: CASSFPRDRGRGTGELFF
cdr3_nt: TGTGCCAGCAGCTTCCCGCGGGACAGGGGACGGGGCACCGGGGAGCTGTTTTTT
v_call: TRBV11-2
cdr3_length: 18
j_call: TRBJ2-2
clone_size: NA
d_call: TRBD1

cdr3_aa: CSVAGRDSTLYEQYF
cdr3_nt: TGCAGCGTGGCCGGACGGGACAGTACATTATACGAGCAGTACTTC
v_call: TRBV29-1
cdr3_length: 15
j_call: TRBJ2-7
clone_size: few
d_call: TRBD1

cdr3_aa: CASSSGMKREINEQFF
cdr3_nt: TGTGCCAGCAGCTCCGGGATGAAGCGGGAGATCAATGAGCAGTTCTTC
v_call: TRBV7-2
cdr3_length: 16
j_call: TRBJ2-1
clone_size: NA
d_call: TRBD2

cdr3_aa: CASSPRWGNSGANVLTF
cdr3_nt: TGTGCCAGCAGTCCAAGATGGGGCAACTCTGGGGCCAACGTCCTGACTTTC
v_call: TRBV3-1/TRBV3-2
cdr3_length: 17
j_call: TRBJ2-6
clone_size: NA
d_call: NA

cdr3_aa: CASSFGTLTYEQYF
cdr3_nt: TGTGCCAGCAGCTTTGGGACTCTTACCTACGAGCAGTACTTC
v_call: TRBV5-6
cdr3_length: 14
j_call: TRBJ2-7
clone_size: NA
d_call: NA

cdr3_aa: CASSTLTSGGSEQFF
cdr3_nt: TGCGCCAGCAGCACCCTGACTAGCGGGGGCTCTGAGCAGTTCTTC
v_call: TRBV5-1
cdr3_length: 15
j_call: TRBJ2-1
clone_size: NA
d_call: TRBD2

cdr3_aa: CASSIREDTEAFF
cdr3_nt: TGTGCCAGTAGTATCAGGGAGGACACTGAAGCTTTCTTT
v_call: TRBV19
cdr3_length: 13
j_call: TRBJ1-1
clone_size: NA
d_call: NA

cdr3_aa: CASSLTVSRDSYEQYF
cdr3_nt: TGTGCCAGCAGCCTTACGGTCTCACGGGATAGCTACGAGCAGTACTTC
v_call: TRBV11-3
cdr3_length: 16
j_call: TRBJ2-7
clone_size: NA
d_call: NA

cdr3_aa: CASSEAGAGGFGTEAFF
cdr3_nt: TGTGCCAGCAGTGAAGCCGGGGCAGGGGGCTTTGGTACTGAAGCTTTCTTT
v_call: TRBV6-1
cdr3_length: 17
j_call: TRBJ1-1
clone_size: NA
d_call: TRBD1

cdr3_aa: CASRTELAGDSSSYNEQFF
cdr3_nt: TGTGCCAGCAGAACGGAGCTAGCGGGTGATTCGAGCTCCTACAATGAGCAGTTCTTC
v_call: TRBV28
cdr3_length: 19
j_call: TRBJ2-1
clone_size: NA
d_call: TRBD2

cdr3_aa: CASSLSGGSYEQYF
cdr3_nt: TGTGCCAGCAGCTTAAGCGGGGGCTCCTACGAGCAGTACTTC
v_call: TRBV11-1
cdr3_length: 14
j_call: TRBJ2-7
clone_size: NA
d_call: TRBD2

cdr3_aa: CASSLLGYNSPLHF
cdr3_nt: TGTGCCAGCAGCCTTCTCGGCTATAATTCACCCCTCCACTTT
v_call: TRBV7-9
cdr3_length: 14
j_call: TRBJ1-6
clone_size: NA
d_call: NA

cdr3_aa: CASSTGTEGGYTF
cdr3_nt: TGTGCCAGCTCAACCGGGACAGAGGGCGGCTACACCTTC
v_call: TRBV18
cdr3_length: 13
j_call: TRBJ1-2
clone_size: NA
d_call: TRBD1

cdr3_aa: CASSPRALVPTEAFF
cdr3_nt: TGTGCCAGCAGCCCTCGCGCCCTCGTCCCCACTGAAGCTTTCTTT
v_call: TRBV9
cdr3_length: 15
j_call: TRBJ1-1
clone_size: once
d_call: NA

cdr3_aa: CASGSGSSEAFF
cdr3_nt: TGTGCCAGCGGATCAGGTTCGTCTGAAGCTTTCTTT
v_call: TRBV12-3/TRBV12-4
cdr3_length: 12
j_call: TRBJ1-1
clone_size: few
d_call: NA

cdr3_aa: CATSRDAGQRLFF
cdr3_nt: TGTGCCACCAGCAGAGATGCAGGACAGAGACTGTTTTTT
v_call: TRBV15
cdr3_length: 13
j_call: TRBJ1-4
clone_size: NA
d_call: NA

cdr3_aa: CSVGGARGEKLFF
cdr3_nt: TGCAGCGTGGGGGGGGCGCGAGGTGAAAAACTGTTTTTT
v_call: TRBV29-1
cdr3_length: 13
j_call: TRBJ1-4
clone_size: NA
d_call: NA

cdr3_aa: CASSSDRSNYYEQYF
cdr3_nt: TGTGCCAGCAGCTCGGACAGGTCCAACTACTACGAGCAGTACTTC
v_call: TRBV7-2
cdr3_length: 15
j_call: TRBJ2-7
clone_size: few
d_call: TRBD1

cdr3_aa: CATSDPGRSGYTF
cdr3_nt: TGTGCCACCAGTGATCCGGGACGTTCTGGCTACACCTTC
v_call: TRBV24-1
cdr3_length: 13
j_call: TRBJ1-2
clone_size: NA
d_call: NA

cdr3_aa: CATRPGGVQPQHF
cdr3_nt: TGTGCCACCCGCCCAGGGGGCGTTCAGCCCCAGCATTTT
v_call: TRBV28
cdr3_length: 13
j_call: TRBJ1-5
clone_size: few
d_call: TRBD1

cdr3_aa: CASSTLTGATEAFF
cdr3_nt: TGTGCCAGCAGCACCCTGACAGGGGCCACTGAAGCTTTCTTT
v_call: TRBV3-1/TRBV3-2
cdr3_length: 14
j_call: TRBJ1-1
clone_size: NA
d_call: TRBD1

cdr3_aa: CAGGTSGELFF
cdr3_nt: TGTGCTGGAGGGACCAGCGGGGAGCTGTTTTTT
v_call: TRBV25-1
cdr3_length: 11
j_call: TRBJ2-2
clone_size: NA
d_call: NA

cdr3_aa: CASSLRAESSYNEQFF
cdr3_nt: TGTGCCAGCAGCTTGCGGGCTGAAAGCTCCTACAATGAGCAGTTCTTC
v_call: TRBV5-5
cdr3_length: 16
j_call: TRBJ2-1
clone_size: NA
d_call: NA

cdr3_aa: CAWRGGGLGYTF
cdr3_nt: TGTGCCTGGCGGGGAGGGGGATTAGGCTACACCTTC
v_call: TRBV30
cdr3_length: 12
j_call: TRBJ1-2
clone_size: NA
d_call: NA

cdr3_aa: CASSPGAGQPQHF
cdr3_nt: TGTGCCAGCAGCCCCGGGGCGGGTCAGCCCCAGCATTTT
v_call: TRBV5-6
cdr3_length: 13
j_call: TRBJ1-5
clone_size: NA
d_call: NA

cdr3_aa: CASSASRGVDYGYTF
cdr3_nt: TGTGCCAGCAGCGCCTCCCGGGGAGTGGACTATGGCTACACCTTC
v_call: TRBV5-4
cdr3_length: 15
j_call: TRBJ1-2
clone_size: few
d_call: NA

cdr3_aa: CASSLGQASGNTIYF
cdr3_nt: TGTGCCAGCAGCTTAGGGCAGGCCTCTGGAAACACCATATATTTT
v_call: TRBV13
cdr3_length: 15
j_call: TRBJ1-3
clone_size: NA
d_call: NA

cdr3_aa: CASSLGTGLGYTF
cdr3_nt: TGTGCCAGCAGCTTAGGGACAGGGCTCGGCTACACCTTC
v_call: TRBV11-2
cdr3_length: 13
j_call: TRBJ1-2
clone_size: NA
d_call: TRBD1

cdr3_aa: CASSPEWGRGYGYTF
cdr3_nt: TGTGCCAGCAGCCCTGAGTGGGGACGAGGGTATGGCTACACCTTC
v_call: TRBV11-2
cdr3_length: 15
j_call: TRBJ1-2
clone_size: once
d_call: NA

cdr3_aa: CASSFGRDFNQPQHF
cdr3_nt: TGTGCCAGCAGTTTTGGGAGGGATTTTAATCAGCCCCAGCATTTT
v_call: TRBV27
cdr3_length: 15
j_call: TRBJ1-5
clone_size: NA
d_call: NA